This T cell receptor (beta chain) came from a study of tumor-infiltrating lymphocytes in oesophageal squamous cell carcinoma. CDR1 is MNHNS and CDR2 is SASEGT in the germline V gene. This CDR3 comprises 13 residues. The ends were cut back, 7 bases at V and 5 bases at J, with 15 bases in the middle. TCRdb reprocessed the PCR reads with MiXCR, giving one entry per CDR3 protein. The sample has fewer than 20,000 distinct CDR3 sequences, roughly 42% seen once; the top ten hold less than 35%. This clonotype came up many times. The TCR was taken from a male donor with esophageal squamous cell carcinoma. Sequencing was carried out using esophageal tumor tissue. The J gene is TRBJ2-7, the V gene TRBV6-1; D may be TRBD2 (6 bases). The CDR3 bases are TGTGCCAGCACCTGGGGGGTTAGAAACGAGCAGTACTTC. Translation: CASTWGVRNEQYF.